This paragraph reports one T cell receptor beta chain. The sample originates from a study of shared clonotypes between healthy human individuals. Genomic DNA of every subset was divided equally among multiple immunoSEQ plates. Data came from immunoSEQ multiplex PCR; TCRdb stores just in-frame clones and leaves some out. The sample contains fewer than 400,000 clones, about 74% of which appear only once. CDR3 length: 16 residues. V shed 5 bases and J 4 bases; nucleotides not matched to a gene: 10. Per the germline V gene, CDR1 is LNHDA and CDR2 is SQIVND (reference sequence). Sequencing used memory CD4+ T cells sorted from blood. Subset of the sample: CD45RA-negative fraction. The TCR was taken from a man between 25 and 39 years old in good health. V and J are TRBV19 and TRBJ2-3; TRBD2 agrees at 9 bases. CDR3 sequence reads: CASSASGNSFADTQYF. In nucleotides, the CDR3 is TGTGCCAGTAGTGCTAGCGGGAACTCGTTTGCAGATACGCAGTATTTT.